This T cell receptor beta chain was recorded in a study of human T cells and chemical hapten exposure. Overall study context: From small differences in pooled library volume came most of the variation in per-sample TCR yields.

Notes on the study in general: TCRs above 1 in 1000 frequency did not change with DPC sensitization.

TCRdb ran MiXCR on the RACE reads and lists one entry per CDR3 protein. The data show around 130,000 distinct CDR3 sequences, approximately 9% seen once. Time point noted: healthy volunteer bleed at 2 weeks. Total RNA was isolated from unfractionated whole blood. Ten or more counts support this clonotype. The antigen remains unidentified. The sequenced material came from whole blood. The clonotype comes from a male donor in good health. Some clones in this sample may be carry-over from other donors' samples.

The DNA of the CDR3 is TGCAGTGCTAGAGATCCGGACAGGACCCCAAACTATGGCTACACCTTC. This translates into CSARDPDRTPNYGYTF. The genes are TRBV20-1 and TRBJ1-2, with 7 bases that match TRBD1. CDR3 length: 16 residues. V gave up 0 bases and J gave up 2 bases; unmatched junction bases: 9. CDR1 DFQATT and CDR2 SNEGSKA come from the germline V gene (reference sequence).